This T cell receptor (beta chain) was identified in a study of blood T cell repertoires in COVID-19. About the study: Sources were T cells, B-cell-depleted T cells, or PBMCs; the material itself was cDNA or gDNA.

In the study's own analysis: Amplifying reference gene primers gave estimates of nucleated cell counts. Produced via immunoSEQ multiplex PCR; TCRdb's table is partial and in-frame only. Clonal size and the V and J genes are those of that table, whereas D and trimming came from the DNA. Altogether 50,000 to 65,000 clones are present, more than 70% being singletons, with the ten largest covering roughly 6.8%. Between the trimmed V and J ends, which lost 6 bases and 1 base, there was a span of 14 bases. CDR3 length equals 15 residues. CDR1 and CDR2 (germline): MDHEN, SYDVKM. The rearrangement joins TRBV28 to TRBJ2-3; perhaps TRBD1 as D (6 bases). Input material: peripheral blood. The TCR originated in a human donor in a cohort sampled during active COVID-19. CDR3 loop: CASRLAGAGTDTQYF. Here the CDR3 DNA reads TGTGCCAGCAGGCTGGCAGGGGCTGGCACAGATACGCAGTATTTT.